The entry that follows covers one T cell receptor (beta chain) sequence. No antigen is known for it. The germline V and J ends were trimmed by 6 bases and 4 bases, with 18 bases remaining between them. The CDR3 totals 15 residues. In germline, CDR1 is MDHEN, CDR2 SYDVKM. The sample comes from a study of T cell responses to AZD1222 COVID-19 vaccine. General study findings and limits: In the spike-specific TCR repertoire, nearly half reportedly target unmutated variant regions. Among AZD1222 vaccinees, only 5 or 6 were seropositive at baseline. None of the repertoires were sampled until the peak T cell response had passed. Vaccine-associated CD4 TCRs ranged over spike, dominating at 160-218 and 743-854.

Produced via immunoSEQ multiplex PCR; TCRdb's table is partial and in-frame only. There are 110,000 to 150,000 clones in the sample; roughly nine tenths occur only once, and 1.6% lies in the top ten. The rearrangement joins TRBV28 to TRBJ2-5; a possible D gene is TRBD2 (6 bases). The sample consisted of peripheral blood, taken on day 0 of AZD1222 vaccination. The TCR was taken from an adult in good health. Here the CDR3 reads CASSSAGGRRETQYF. CDR3 sequence (DNA): TGTGCCAGCAGCTCGGCTGGAGGGAGGCGAGAGACCCAGTACTTC.